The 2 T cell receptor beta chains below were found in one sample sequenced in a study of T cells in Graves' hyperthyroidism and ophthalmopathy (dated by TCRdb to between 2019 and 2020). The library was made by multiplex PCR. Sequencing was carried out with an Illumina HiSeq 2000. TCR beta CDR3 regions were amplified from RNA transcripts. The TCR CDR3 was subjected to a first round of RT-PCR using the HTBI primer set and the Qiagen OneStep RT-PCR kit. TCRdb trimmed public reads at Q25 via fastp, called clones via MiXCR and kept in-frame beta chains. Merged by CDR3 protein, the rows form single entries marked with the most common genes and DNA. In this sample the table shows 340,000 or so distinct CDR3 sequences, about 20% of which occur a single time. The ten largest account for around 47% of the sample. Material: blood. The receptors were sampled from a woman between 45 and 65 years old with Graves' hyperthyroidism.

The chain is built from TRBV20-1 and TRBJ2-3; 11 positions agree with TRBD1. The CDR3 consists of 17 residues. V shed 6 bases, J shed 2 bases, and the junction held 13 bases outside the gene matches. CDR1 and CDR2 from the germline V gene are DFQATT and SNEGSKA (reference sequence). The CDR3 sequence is CSARGTGGAPITDTQYF. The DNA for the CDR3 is TGCAGTGCCCGTGGGACAGGGGGGGCCCCGATCACAGATACGCAGTATTTT.

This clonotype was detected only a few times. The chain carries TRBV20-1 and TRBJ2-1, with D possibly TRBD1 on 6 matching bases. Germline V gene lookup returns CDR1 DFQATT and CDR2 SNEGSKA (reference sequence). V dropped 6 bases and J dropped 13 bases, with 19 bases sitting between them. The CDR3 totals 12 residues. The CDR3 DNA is TGCAGTGCCCAAAGGGGGATGATTGAACAGTTCTTC. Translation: CSAQRGMIEQFF.